This is a list of T cell receptor beta chains from one sample in a study of T-cell memory formation after mild COVID-19. TCRdb used MiXCR to reprocess the 5' RACE reads, holding one entry per CDR3 protein. The table has about 200,000 distinct CDR3 sequences, just over 9.5% seen once. Sequencing input: PBMCs or a T cell subset sorted from them (not recorded which). These receptors came from a man aged 18 to 30 who had mild COVID-19 (a few samples of this study predate the infection). Cell type and time point are not known. CDR3s include the opening cysteine and the closing phenylalanine or tryptophan. A D gene is named only where the DNA matches it firmly. Size tells how often a clone was seen (once, few, many) or the class of an expanded clone, and some rows leave it out.

.	TRBV21-1	TRBJ1-1	.	TGTGCCAGCAGCCTCAATGAGGAGGGGTTCACTGAAGCTTTCTTT	CASSLNEEGFTEAFF
TRBD1	TRBV10-3	TRBJ2-5	few	TGTGCCATCAGAAGGGACAGGGGAAGGGAAGAGACCCAGTACTTC	CAIRRDRGREETQYF
TRBD1	TRBV7-8	TRBJ2-5	many	TGTGCCAGCAGCTTGACAGGGGTCAGAGAGACCCAGTACTTC	CASSLTGVRETQYF
TRBD1	TRBV6-5	TRBJ1-2	.	TGTGCCAGCAGTTACTGGACAGGCTTAAACTATGGCTACACCTTC	CASSYWTGLNYGYTF
.	TRBV4-2	TRBJ1-2	many	TGTGCCAGCAGCCGGGGCTCTCCCTCTAACTATGGCTACACCTTC	CASSRGSPSNYGYTF
.	TRBV4-1	TRBJ1-4	few	TGCGCCAGCAGCCCCAAATGGGGGGCTAATGAAAAACTGTTTTTT	CASSPKWGANEKLFF
.	TRBV11-2	TRBJ1-2	.	TGTGCAAGCAGCTTAGGGCCAGGGGATCGGAACTATGGCTACACCTTC	CASSLGPGDRNYGYTF
.	TRBV20-1	TRBJ2-5	few	TGCAGTGCTAGAGTCCTCAGGGAGGAGACCCAGTACTTC	CSARVLREETQYF
TRBD2	TRBV18	TRBJ2-7	few	TGTGCCAGCCGCACGGGGGGGGACTACGAGCAGTACTTC	CASRTGGDYEQYF
TRBD2	TRBV20-1	TRBJ2-5	.	TGCAGTGGTTTAGCGGGGGACCAAGAGACCCAGTACTTC	CSGLAGDQETQYF
.	TRBV7-2	TRBJ2-7	many	TGTGCCAGCAGCTTAGGGTACAGGCACTACGAGCAGTACTTC	CASSLGYRHYEQYF
TRBD1	TRBV7-6	TRBJ2-1	many	TGTGCCAGCAGCTGGAATGCAGGGGGCGGGTACAATGAGCAGTTCTTC	CASSWNAGGGYNEQFF
TRBD1	TRBV5-1	TRBJ2-5	few	TGCGCCAGCAGCGCTGGGACAGTTCAAGAGACCCAGTACTTC	CASSAGTVQETQYF
TRBD1	TRBV28	TRBJ1-4	few	TGTGCCAGCAGGACAGGGACCGATGAAAAACTGTTTTTT	CASRTGTDEKLFF
TRBD2	TRBV7-2	TRBJ2-2	many	TGTGCCAGCAGCTTCGGACTAGACACCGGGGAGCTGTTTTTT	CASSFGLDTGELFF
.	TRBV12-3/TRBV12-4	TRBJ1-5	.	TGTGCCAGCTCTAGGGGGGATAGCAATCAGCCCCAGCATTTT	CASSRGDSNQPQHF
.	TRBV5-1	TRBJ1-1	few	TGCGCCAGCAGCTTGGCCACCTGGAACACTGAAGCTTTCTTT	CASSLATWNTEAFF
.	TRBV7-2	TRBJ1-4	.	TGTGCCAGCAGCCCGGAAGTCGGAGTCTCTATACGGCTGTTTTTT	CASSPEVGVSIRLFF
.	TRBV2	TRBJ1-2	few	TGTGCCAGCACCCCCGCACAGACCATCTCTAACTATGGCTACACCTTC	CASTPAQTISNYGYTF
.	TRBV5-1	TRBJ2-5	.	TGCGCCAGCAGCCCCTACCCGAAGACAGTGGGCGAGACCCAGTACTTC	CASSPYPKTVGETQYF
TRBD2	TRBV6-1	TRBJ2-1	few	TGTGCCAGCGGCTCGGGGGGGGCTGACAATGAGCAGTTCTTC	CASGSGGADNEQFF
.	TRBV2	TRBJ2-6	few	TGTGCCAGCAGCCCTCTAGAGGGGAGAAGCTCTGGGGCCAACGTCCTGACTTTC	CASSPLEGRSSGANVLTF